The 3 T cell receptor beta chains below come from one sample, sequenced in a study of T cell changes during pregnancy in multiple sclerosis. The protocol was immunoSEQ multiplex PCR, while the TCRdb copy is restricted to in-frame clones and leaves out a portion. The data show 35,000 to 50,000 clones, roughly 91% seen once. Sequencing was carried out using PBMCs (not recorded whether the cells were cultured). These receptors all come from a female donor with multiple sclerosis, enrolled in a pregnancy study.

There are a few counts of this clone. The chain couples TRBV6-6 to TRBJ1-2; D perhaps matches TRBD1 (6 bases). Trimming left V 2 bases short and J 7 bases short, with 20 bases between. CDR1 and CDR2 (germline): MNHNY, SVGAGI (reference sequence). The CDR3 has 16 amino acids. In DNA, the CDR3 is TGTGCCAGCAGTTACGTAACAGGGAGAACTGGAGCTGGCTACACCTTC. Protein: CASSYVTGRTGAGYTF.

The chain couples TRBV5-1 to TRBJ1-1, with a weak D call TRBD1 (6 bases). V shed 2 bases and J shed 2 bases, with 16 bases lying between them. Germline CDR1 reads SGHRS; CDR2 reads YFSETQ. The CDR3 consists of 16 residues. In DNA, the CDR3 is TGCGCCAGCAGCTTTGTGAGGGGGGATCGCAACACTGAAGCTTTCTTT. This encodes CASSFVRGDRNTEAFF.

The genes are TRBV6-4 and TRBJ2-3; 15 bases are shared with TRBD2. The V segment lost 5 bases and the J segment 8 bases; nucleotides outside the gene matches: 8. The CDR3 has 16 amino acids. CDR1 and CDR2 (germline): MRHNA, SNTAGT. In DNA, the CDR3 is TGTGCCAGCAGTCCGGGACTAGCGGGAGGTGAGGGTACGCAGTATTTT. This sequence encodes CASSPGLAGGEGTQYF.